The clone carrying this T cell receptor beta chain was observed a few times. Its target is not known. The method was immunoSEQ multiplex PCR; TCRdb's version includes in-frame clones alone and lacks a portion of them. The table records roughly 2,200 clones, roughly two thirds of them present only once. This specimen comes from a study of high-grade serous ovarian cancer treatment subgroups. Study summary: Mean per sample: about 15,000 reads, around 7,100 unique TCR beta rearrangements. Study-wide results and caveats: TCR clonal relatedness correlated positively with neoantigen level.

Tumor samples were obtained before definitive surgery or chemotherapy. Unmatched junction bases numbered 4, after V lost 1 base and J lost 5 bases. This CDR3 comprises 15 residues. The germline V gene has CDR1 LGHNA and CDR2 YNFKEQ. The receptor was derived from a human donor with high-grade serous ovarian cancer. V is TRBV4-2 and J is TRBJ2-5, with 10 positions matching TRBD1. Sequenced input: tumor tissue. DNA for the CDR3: TGTGCCAGCAGCCAAGCGACAGGGGGCACGGAGACCCAGTACTTC. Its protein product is CASSQATGGTETQYF.